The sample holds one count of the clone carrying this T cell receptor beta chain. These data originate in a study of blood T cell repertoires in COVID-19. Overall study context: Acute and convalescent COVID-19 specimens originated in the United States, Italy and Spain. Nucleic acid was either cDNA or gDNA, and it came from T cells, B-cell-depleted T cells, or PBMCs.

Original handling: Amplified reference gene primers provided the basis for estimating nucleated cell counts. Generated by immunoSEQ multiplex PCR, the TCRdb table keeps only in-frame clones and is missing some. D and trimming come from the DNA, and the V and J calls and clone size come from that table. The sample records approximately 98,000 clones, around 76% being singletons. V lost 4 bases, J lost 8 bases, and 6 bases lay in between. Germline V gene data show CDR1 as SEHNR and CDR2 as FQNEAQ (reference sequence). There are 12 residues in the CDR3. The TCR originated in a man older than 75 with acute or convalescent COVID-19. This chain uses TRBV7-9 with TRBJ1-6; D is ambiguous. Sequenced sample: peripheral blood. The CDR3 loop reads CASSYTDSPLHF. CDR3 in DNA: TGTGCCAGCAGCTACACCGATTCACCCCTCCACTTT.